This T cell receptor beta chain emerged from a study of PD-1 blockade in classical Hodgkin lymphoma (dated by TCRdb to 2020 to 2022). Looking at the study overall: Nivolumab dosing was 3 mg/kg intravenously every 2 weeks, continuing until either disease progression or unacceptable toxicity. The study used TCR beta sequencing and CyTOF to define a peripheral blood immune signature of response to PD-1 blockade in classical Hodgkin lymphoma.

According to the germline V gene (reference sequence), CDR1 reads LNHDA and CDR2 reads SQIVND. The CDR3 has 16 amino acids, counting the end cysteine and phenylalanine. Only CDR3 DNA is held: 48 bases, read in frame from base 1. The V end loses 3 bases and the J end loses 0 bases, and a stretch of 9 bases separates them. The Qiagen DNeasy kit was used to extract genomic DNA from unsorted PBMCs and from the negatively selected CD4+ and CD8+ fractions. TCR beta CDR3 regions were amplified by immunoSEQ multiplex PCR using primers annealing to V and J segments. A synthetic immune receptor repertoire was used to minimize amplification bias, and any residual bias was removed computationally once sequencing was done. Per the authors' processing: Custom Python scripts were used to quantify repertoire diversity as the Shannon entropy index. Unsorted, CD4+ and CD8+ repertoires were analyzed separately, except for combined analyses in which CD4+ and CD8+ sequences were merged in silico. A clone counted as expanded when the clone's frequency after treatment rose at least 2-fold relative to C1D1, and clones undetected at baseline were given a pseudocount of 0.5. Clones with 0 or 1 copy at C1D1 were defined as singleton clones, while clones with 2 or more copies were defined as non-singleton clones. Clones expanded in unsorted samples were annotated as CD4+, CD8+ or unknown by matching protein sequences in sorted samples from the same patient. Wilcoxon tests on paired samples were used to test changes in diversity from C1D1 to C4D1. Entries here come from immuneACCESS through TCRdb and include only in-frame sequences with V and J called. Some clones fail to appear in such tables; in the studies checked, an unresolved V gene covers under half of the shortfall, and the cause of the remainder is unknown. V, J and clone size were drawn from that table, and D and trimming were deduced from the DNA. The sample data list about 90,000 clones, and nearly 85% of these were observed just once. Approximately 15% of the sample lies in the top ten.

In light of the paper, this sample's time point label describes: cycle 4 day 1 (C4D1), after less than 7 weeks of nivolumab. Relapse after autologous stem cell transplantation had occurred in all trial patients, and cohorts A, B and C were distinguished by prior brentuximab vedotin exposure. The trial cohort was composed of 56 patients with relapsed/refractory classical Hodgkin lymphoma, for whom complete response, partial response or progressive disease was recorded as best overall response. Trial patients were treated with single-agent nivolumab in the multi-cohort phase II CheckMate 205 trial. An independent review committee assessed best overall response by applying the 2007 International Working Group response criteria. PBMCs from the trial were collected at three points: immediately before nivolumab initiation (C1D1), and during therapy at cycle 2 day 1 and cycle 4 day 1. Peripheral blood was collected in 8 mL Vacutainer Cell Preparation Tubes, from which PBMCs were isolated by centrifugation and then cryopreserved.

The investigation overall reported the following: Baseline TCR diversity was reported to be lower in newly diagnosed patients than in healthy donors, and even lower in relapsed/refractory patients. The study was limited to a single clinical trial cohort, and causes of repertoire differences, possibly disease activity or prior therapy, remained undefined. A significant rise by C4D1 was seen in CD4+ but not CD8+ TCR diversity (p=0.0027 vs p=0.16), with the rise being most apparent in complete responders (p=0.02). Among trial patients, those achieving complete response had baseline diversity similar to that of newly diagnosed patients, while diversity was significantly lower in partial responders and progressors. Patients starting nivolumab less than 1 year after ASCT had lower diversity and were excluded from later analyses to avoid confounding by immune reconstitution.

In regard to this clone: Its antigen remains unidentified. Base qualities are not recorded, but no much larger clone differs from it by a single base.

The source material was peripheral blood mononuclear cells (PBMCs), sampled before the fourth cycle of nivolumab. This sequence originates from a human donor with classical Hodgkin lymphoma. This chain is built from TRBV19 and TRBJ2-6; possibly the D gene is TRBD2, per 6 matching bases. The bases are TGTGCCAGTAGTATTCTGGGGGGCTCTGGGGCCAACGTCCTGACTTTC. It encodes CASSILGGSGANVLTF.